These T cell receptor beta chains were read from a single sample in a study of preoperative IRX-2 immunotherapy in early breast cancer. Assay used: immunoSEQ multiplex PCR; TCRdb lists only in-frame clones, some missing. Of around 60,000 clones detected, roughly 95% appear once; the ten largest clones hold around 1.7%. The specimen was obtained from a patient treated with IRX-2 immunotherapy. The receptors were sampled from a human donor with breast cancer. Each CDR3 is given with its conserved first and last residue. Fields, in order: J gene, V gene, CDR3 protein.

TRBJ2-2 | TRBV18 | CASSPLRGLENTGELFF
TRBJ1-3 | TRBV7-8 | CASSKGRSGNTIYF
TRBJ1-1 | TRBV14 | CASSQVISRAGDMNTEAFF
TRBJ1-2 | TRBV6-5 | CASSRLEGHGYTF
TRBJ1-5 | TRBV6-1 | CASRGTGNNQPQHF
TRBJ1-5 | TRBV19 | CASSTGGRGNQPQHF
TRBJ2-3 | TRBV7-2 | CASSLGGRSRQDTQYF
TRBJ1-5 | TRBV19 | CASRTTGGNQPQHF
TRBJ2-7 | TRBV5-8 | CASEPGLDSWGATYEQYF
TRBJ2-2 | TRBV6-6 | CASWTGGDTGELFF
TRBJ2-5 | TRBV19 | CASSTSGRSGETQYF
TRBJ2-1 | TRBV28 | CASSGGGRDRYNEQFF
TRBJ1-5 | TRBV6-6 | CASSYPYPSQPQHF
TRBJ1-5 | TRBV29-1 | CSFRGASNQPQHF
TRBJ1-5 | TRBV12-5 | CASGTRQTPSNQPQHF
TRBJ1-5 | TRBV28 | CASSHGGLSNQPQHF
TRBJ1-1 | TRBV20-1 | CSASFVEEAFF
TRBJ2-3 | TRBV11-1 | CASSFGLGVDTQYF
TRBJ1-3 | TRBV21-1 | CATPRWGSGNTIYF
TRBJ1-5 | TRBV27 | CASSNDGGNQPQHF
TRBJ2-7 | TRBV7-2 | CASSLEVYEQYF
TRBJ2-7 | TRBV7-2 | CASSFGRGTYEQYF
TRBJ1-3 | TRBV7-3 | CASSLRFGNTIYF
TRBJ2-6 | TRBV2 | CASSWFRYLQSRANVLTF
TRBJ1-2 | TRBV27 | CASSSRGSRLWGYTF
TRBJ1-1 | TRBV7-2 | CASSAQGTEAFF
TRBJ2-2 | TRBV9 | CASSVAGRGVAGELFF
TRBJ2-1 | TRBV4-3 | CASSPRGGTVYNEQFF
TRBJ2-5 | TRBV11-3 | CASSSVGGQETQYF
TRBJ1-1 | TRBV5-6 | CASSGGTANTEAFF
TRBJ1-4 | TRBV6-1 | CASNSGTGGEKLFF
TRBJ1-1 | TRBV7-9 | CASSLGFGMGTEAFF
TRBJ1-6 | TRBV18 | CASSKYGDRGPSPLHF
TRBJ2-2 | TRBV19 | CASSIGRGIGELFF
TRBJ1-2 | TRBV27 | CASKFTANYGYTF
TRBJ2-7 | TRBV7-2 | CASSVSGRNSYEQYF
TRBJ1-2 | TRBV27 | CASSFWRGRVYGYTF
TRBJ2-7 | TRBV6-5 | CASSPPLAGSYEQYF
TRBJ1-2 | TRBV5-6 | CASSQDRDRGYTF
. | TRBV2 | CASSGLAGEHEQYF